These T cell receptor beta chains were read from a single sample in a study of shared clonotypes between healthy human individuals. The table came from immunoSEQ multiplex PCR; TCRdb's copy has only in-frame clones and leaves some out. The data contain around 510,000 clones, more than 95% of them singletons. Material for sequencing was naive CD4+ T cells sorted from blood. The receptor set was obtained from a woman aged 30 to 39 in good health. The CDR3 runs from the conserved cysteine through the conserved F or W. A D gene is named only where the DNA matches it firmly.

J,V,D,DNA,CDR3
TRBJ1-5,TRBV19,-,TGTGCCACCTTTGGGGGCAGTAGCAATCAGCCCCAGCATTTT,CATFGGSSNQPQHF
TRBJ2-4,TRBV6-1,TRBD2,TGTGCCAGCAGTGATGGGACTAGCAGAAACATTCAGTACTTC,CASSDGTSRNIQYF
TRBJ2-2,TRBV28,TRBD1,TGTGCCAGCCCTATCAGGGGGACCACCGGGGAGCTGTTTTTT,CASPIRGTTGELFF
TRBJ1-4,TRBV5-8,-,TGTGCCAGCAGCTTGGAAGGAGCAACTAATGAAAAACTGTTTTTT,CASSLEGATNEKLFF
TRBJ2-2,TRBV28,TRBD2,TGTGCCAGCAGTTCAAGACTAGCGGCTACCCCTACCGGGGAGCTGTTTTTT,CASSSRLAATPTGELFF
TRBJ1-5,TRBV19,-,TGTGCCAGTAGGGGTCAGTCGAGCAATCAGCCCCAGCATTTT,CASRGQSSNQPQHF
TRBJ1-2,TRBV2,TRBD1,TGTGCCAGCAGCGGACAGGGGAACTATGGCTACACCTTC,CASSGQGNYGYTF
TRBJ2-1,TRBV5-1,TRBD2,TGCGCCAGCAGCTCTGGGACTAGCGGGAGCTCGTCCTACAATGAGCAGTTCTTC,CASSSGTSGSSSYNEQFF
TRBJ2-5,TRBV25-1,TRBD2,TGTGCCAGCAGTGAATGGCTAGCGGGAGAGACCCAGTACTTC,CASSEWLAGETQYF
TRBJ2-1,TRBV7-3,-,TGTGCCAGCAGCTTAATCTCTAGCGTCTTC,CASSLISSVF
TRBJ2-7,TRBV7-2,TRBD2,TGTGCCAGCAGCTTACCTGGACTAGCGGGAGGAAGGAACGAGCAGTACTTC,CASSLPGLAGGRNEQYF
TRBJ2-1,TRBV21-1,-,TGTGCCAGCAGTTCCATCGAACGGGTTTTTCCCTACAATGAGCAGTTCTTC,CASSSIERVFPYNEQFF
TRBJ2-5,TRBV30,-,TGTGCCTGGAGTTCGAGGGGGGGGGAGACCCAGTACTTC,CAWSSRGGETQYF
TRBJ2-7,TRBV11-2,TRBD1,TGTGCCAGCAGCTTCGGACAGGGTGGCACGCAGTACTTC,CASSFGQGGTQYF
TRBJ2-3,TRBV7-2,-,TGTGCCAGCAGCCAGTCTAGCGTTTATACGCAGTATTTT,CASSQSSVYTQYF
TRBJ1-2,TRBV7-2,TRBD1,TGTGCCAGCAGTTTCGACAGGGAATATGGCTACACCTTC,CASSFDREYGYTF
TRBJ2-7,TRBV7-2,TRBD2,TGTGCCAGCAGCGCCCGGGGGGGGAGTTACGAGCAGTACTTC,CASSARGGSYEQYF